These 23 T cell receptor beta chains were all obtained from the same sample, sequenced in a study of response to subunit inactivated influenza vaccine. TCRdb independently ran MiXCR on the RT-PCR reads; one entry per CDR3 protein. The profile shows hundreds of thousands of distinct CDR3 sequences, roughly 8.2% of them singletons. The specimen was PBMCs from blood, collected 23 to 25 months after vaccination. These receptors all come from a man between 45 and 75 years old who received an inactivated influenza vaccine.

This clonotype was found many times. The chain couples TRBV20-1 to TRBJ2-7; 7 positions match TRBD2. Looked up from germline, CDR1 is DFQATT and CDR2 is SNEGSKA (reference sequence). CDR3 length: 14 residues. V shed 1 base and J 4 bases; nucleotides not matched to a gene: 7. CDR3 sequence reads: CSARALGGKYEQYF. CDR3 bases: TGCAGTGCTAGAGCGCTCGGGGGGAAATACGAGCAGTACTTC.

This clonotype was detected ten times or more. CDR3 nucleotide sequence: TGCAGCGGGGACTACCTAAACAATGAGCAGTTCTTC. Its protein is CSGDYLNNEQFF. V is TRBV29-1 and J is TRBJ2-1; 7 nucleotides line up with TRBD2. CDR3 size: 12 residues. The J segment lost 5 bases and the V segment lost 7 bases, leaving 5 bases of the junction unmatched. CDR1 SQVTM and CDR2 ANQGSEA come from the germline V gene.

This clonotype was counted at least ten times. The chain employs TRBV4-2 and TRBJ2-7; D is tentatively TRBD1 or TRBD2 (5 bases each). The CDR3 is made up of 16 amino acids. The germline V and J ends were trimmed by 3 bases and 1 base, with 16 bases remaining between them. Germline V CDR1 and CDR2: LGHNA, YNFKEQ. The CDR3 spells CASSQEAGGGSYEQYF. The CDR3 DNA reads as TGTGCCAGCAGCCAGGAGGCTGGGGGTGGGTCCTACGAGCAGTACTTC.

In this sample, this clonotype turned up a few times. CDR3 sequence reads: CASSLSPGYGYTF. The CDR3, as DNA: TGTGCCAGCAGCTTAAGTCCAGGGTATGGCTACACCTTC. The rearrangement uses TRBV11-2 and TRBJ1-2, with D possibly matching TRBD1 (5 bases). The CDR3 covers 13 residues. Germline values: CDR1 SGHAT, CDR2 FQNNGV. V dropped 2 bases and J dropped 5 bases, with 9 bases sitting between them. The full variable domain, completed using reference TRBV11-2 and TRBJ1-2, is EAGVAQSPRYKIIEKRQSVAFWCNPISGHATLYWYQQILGQGPKLLIQFQNNGVVDDSQLPKDRFSAERLKGVDSTLKIQPAKLEDSAVYLCASSLSPGYGYTFGSGTRLTVV.

This clonotype was observed many times. The chain recombines TRBV20-1 with TRBJ2-3, with 7 bases that match TRBD2. The CDR3 has 15 amino acids. Germline V gives CDR1 DFQATT, CDR2 SNEGSKA (reference sequence). V trimming: 0 bases; J trimming: 0 bases; junction bases outside the gene matches: 3. DNA for the CDR3: TGCAGTGCTAGAGATTTACTAGCGAGCACAGATACGCAGTATTTT. This codes for CSARDLLASTDTQYF.

Many counts were recorded for this clonotype. The chain links TRBV4-3 to TRBJ2-4; D gene uncertain. V was pared by 1 base and J by 5 bases, with 12 bases between. The CDR3 length is 15 residues. CDR1 is LGHNA, CDR2 YSLEER, per germline. Here the CDR3 DNA reads TGCGCCAGCAGCCAAGGACCCCGGGCAGAAAACATTCAGTACTTC. It encodes CASSQGPRAENIQYF.

CDR3 nucleotide sequence: TGTGCCAGCAGCTTAACCGGGACAGCTACTAACTATGGCTACACCTTC. It encodes CASSLTGTATNYGYTF. The V gene is TRBV7-9, the J gene TRBJ1-2; 7 bases map to TRBD1. This CDR3 region has 16 residues. V was pared by 2 bases and J by 0 bases, with 6 bases of the junction left unmatched. CDR1 and CDR2 from the germline V gene are SEHNR and FQNEAQ (reference sequence).

This clonotype was recorded many times. The chain couples TRBV7-2 to TRBJ2-1; 7 bases match TRBD2. Germline CDR1 and CDR2: SGHTA and FQGNSA. The CDR3 length is 16 residues. J gave up 7 bases and V 1 base, and 10 bases lay outside the gene matches. Written as DNA, the CDR3 is TGTGCCAGCAGCTTAGGAGGACTAGGAACGTCAAATGAGCAGTTCTTC. This translates into CASSLGGLGTSNEQFF.

This clonotype was counted between two and nine times. This chain uses TRBV9 with TRBJ2-1, with 7 bases lining up with TRBD1. Germline V gives CDR1 SGDLS, CDR2 YYNGEE. Trimming cost V 0 bases and J 5 bases; bases outside gene matches: 5. CDR3 length equals 15 residues. The CDR3 here is CASSVDRGEDNEQFF. CDR3 nucleotides: TGTGCCAGCAGCGTAGACAGGGGCGAGGACAATGAGCAGTTCTTC.

Only a few counts were recorded for this clonotype. In nucleotides, the CDR3 is TGTGCCAGCAAGGGGCTAGGGAGCTCCTACAATGAGCAGTTCTTC. Its protein is CASKGLGSSYNEQFF. This chain links TRBV3-1 with TRBJ2-1; the D gene could be TRBD1 or TRBD2 (5 bases each). The CDR3 totals 15 residues. CDR1 is LGHDT, CDR2 YNNKEL, per germline (reference sequence). With 7 bases removed from V and 0 bases from J, the gap between germline ends came to 13 bases.

This clonotype was detected a few times. The chain joins TRBV6-5 to TRBJ2-7; D may be TRBD2 (5 bases). CDR1 and CDR2 from the germline V gene are MNHEY and SVGAGI. Trimming stripped 2 bases from V and 3 bases from J, with 20 bases between. There are 17 residues in the CDR3. The CDR3 DNA is TGTGCCAGCAGTTACACTGCCATTCGGACGGCGGGCTACGAGCAGTACTTC. Residues: CASSYTAIRTAGYEQYF.

The chain is built from TRBV9 and TRBJ1-5, with 7 nucleotides matching TRBD1. The CDR3 totals 15 residues. The junction had 9 bases not matched to a gene; V was cut back by 5 bases and J by 4 bases. Germline V lookup: CDR1 SGDLS, CDR2 YYNGEE. DNA of the CDR3: TGTGCCAGCAGTTGGGGGACAGCGCCTAATCAGCCCCAGCATTTT. The encoded protein is CASSWGTAPNQPQHF.

This chain's CDR3 is CSASPGAEETQYF. The CDR3 DNA reads as TGCAGTGCTTCTCCAGGGGCGGAGGAGACCCAGTACTTC. This chain links TRBV20-1 with TRBJ2-5; D perhaps matches TRBD1 (6 bases). CDR3 length: 13 amino acids. V lost 5 bases and J 5 bases, leaving 15 bases between the germline ends. Germline CDR1 and CDR2: DFQATT and SNEGSKA (reference sequence).

At least ten counts were recorded for this clonotype. V and J are TRBV5-1 and TRBJ2-7; 7 bases fit TRBD1. The CDR3 is made up of 16 amino acids. Germline CDR1 is SGHRS and CDR2 is YFSETQ. With 4 bases clipped from V and 5 bases from J, the junction kept 15 bases outside the gene matches. This CDR3 reads CASSILGQVSVDEQYF. The CDR3, as DNA: TGCGCCAGCAGCATCCTTGGACAGGTGTCTGTCGACGAGCAGTACTTC. The whole variable domain, remainder taken from reference TRBV5-1 and TRBJ2-7, is KAGVTQTPRYLIKTRGQQVTLSCSPISGHRSVSWYQQTPGQGLQFLFEYFSETQRNKGNFPGRFSGRQFSNSRSEMNVSTLELGDSALYLCASSILGQVSVDEQYFGPGTRLTVT.

The table lists this clonotype with many counts. V and J are TRBV29-1 and TRBJ2-7; D ambiguous. The CDR3 runs to 12 residues. Germline CDR1 is SQVTM and CDR2 is ANQGSEA. The germline V and J ends were trimmed by 4 bases and 7 bases, with 14 bases remaining between them. The CDR3 loop reads CSVGAVHGEQYF. CDR3 DNA sequence: TGCAGCGTTGGAGCAGTCCATGGGGAGCAGTACTTC.

Turning to this clonotype: Sequence at one end of the junction differs from germline and may be a read error. The V and J genes are TRBV18 and TRBJ2-1; D may be TRBD2 (5 bases). The V gene's germline CDR1 is KGHSH and CDR2 LQKENI. There are 15 residues in the CDR3. CDR3 residues: CASSRTNGEDNEQFF. The CDR3 DNA sequence: TGTGCTAGCTCACGTACTAACGGGGAAGACAATGAGCAGTTCTTC.

The rearrangement links TRBV12-3 or TRBV12-4 to TRBJ1-1; D is ambiguous. The CDR3 totals 11 residues. Trimming cost V 6 bases and J 8 bases, with 10 bases left between them. The DNA of the CDR3 is TGTGCCAGCAGGCCCTTTAGGGAAGCTTTCTTT. Translated: CASRPFREAFF.

This chain connects TRBV4-1 to TRBJ2-1, with 7 bases fitting TRBD2. Germline CDR1 reads MGHRA; CDR2 reads YSYEKL. CDR3 length equals 15 residues. J gave up 0 bases and V 4 bases, and 3 bases lay outside the gene matches. CDR3 DNA sequence: TGCGCCAGCAGCCGGACTAGACTCTCCTACAATGAGCAGTTCTTC. Its translation is CASSRTRLSYNEQFF.

This clonotype was observed a handful of times. This rearrangement joins TRBV19 to TRBJ2-2; D uncertain. Looked up from germline, CDR1 is LNHDA and CDR2 is SQIVND (reference sequence). V shed 3 bases and J shed 4 bases, with 12 bases lying between them. This CDR3 has 15 amino acids. CDR3 DNA sequence: TGTGCCAGTAGTATTGGCGGAAGACTCACCGGGGAGCTGTTTTTT. This gives the protein CASSIGGRLTGELFF.

This clonotype has ten or more counts. The chain recombines TRBV20-1 with TRBJ2-3; the D gene is possibly TRBD1 (6 bases). Trimming cost V 3 bases and J 2 bases, with 15 bases left between them. Germline CDR1 reads DFQATT; CDR2 reads SNEGSKA (reference sequence). The CDR3 covers 15 residues. The CDR3 here is CSASWGQGNTDTQYF. CDR3 nucleotide sequence: TGCAGTGCTAGTTGGGGCCAGGGGAACACAGATACGCAGTATTTT.

This clonotype came up a few times. The V and J genes are TRBV20-1 and TRBJ1-3, with D perhaps matching TRBD1 (5 bases). The germline V and J ends were trimmed by 3 bases and 0 bases, with 12 bases remaining between them. There are 15 residues in the CDR3. Germline V gene lookup returns CDR1 DFQATT and CDR2 SNEGSKA (reference sequence). CDR3 amino acids: CSARGQDGSGNTIYF. CDR3 coding DNA: TGCAGTGCTAGGGGGCAGGATGGCTCTGGAAACACCATATATTTT.

The V and J genes are TRBV7-8 and TRBJ1-2; D unresolved. Germline V gives CDR1 SGHVS, CDR2 FQNEAQ. This CDR3 contains 14 residues. V lost 0 bases, J lost 4 bases, and 9 bases lay in between. The CDR3 is CASSLAEHLYGYTF. Written as DNA, the CDR3 is TGTGCCAGCAGCTTAGCGGAACATCTCTATGGCTACACCTTC.

This clonotype was found a few times. V usage is TRBV14 and J usage is TRBJ2-7; D may match TRBD1 or TRBD2 (5 bases each). The CDR3 runs 16 residues. V lost 2 bases and J lost 0, with 14 bases in between. Germline assignment: CDR1 SGHDN and CDR2 FVKESK. Written as DNA, the CDR3 is TGTGCCAGCAGCCAATCCACGAGGGGCCTCTCCTACGAGCAGTACTTC. Encoded protein: CASSQSTRGLSYEQYF.